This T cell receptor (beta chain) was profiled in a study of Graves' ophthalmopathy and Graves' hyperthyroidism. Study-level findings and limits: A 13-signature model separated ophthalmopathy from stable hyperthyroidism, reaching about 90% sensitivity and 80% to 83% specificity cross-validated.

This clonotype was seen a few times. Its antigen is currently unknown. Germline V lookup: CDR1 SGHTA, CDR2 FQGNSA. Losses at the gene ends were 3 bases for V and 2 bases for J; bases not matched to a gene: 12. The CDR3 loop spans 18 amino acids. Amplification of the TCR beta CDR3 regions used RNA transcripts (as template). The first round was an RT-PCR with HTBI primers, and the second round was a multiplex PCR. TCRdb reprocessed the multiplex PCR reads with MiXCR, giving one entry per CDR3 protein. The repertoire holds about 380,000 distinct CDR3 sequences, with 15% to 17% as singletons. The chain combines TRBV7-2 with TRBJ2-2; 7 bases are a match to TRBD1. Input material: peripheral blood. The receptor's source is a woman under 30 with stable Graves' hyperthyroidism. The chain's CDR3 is CASSFSRPWDRNTGELFF. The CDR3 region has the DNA TGTGCCAGCAGCTTTAGCCGGCCTTGGGACAGAAACACCGGGGAGCTGTTTTTT.